The rows below give T cell receptor beta chains drawn from one sample of a study of blood T cell repertoires in COVID-19. TCRdb keeps only in-frame clones here, not all; method: immunoSEQ multiplex PCR. The sample holds more than 250,000 clones, 80% to 90% seen once. Sequences were obtained from PBMCs or T cells enriched from blood (not recorded which). Receptors originate from a man between 25 and 39 years old who had recovered from COVID-19. Each CDR3 is given with its conserved first and last residue. The order of the fields is D gene, clone size, J gene, V gene, CDR3 protein, CDR3 DNA. D genes are given only for firm matches. Some rows mark clone size as missing; the rest say once, few, many or name a class of expanded clone.

>NA|NA|TRBJ1-1|TRBV27
CASSDTSGWNTEAFF
TGTGCCAGCAGTGACACTTCAGGGTGGAACACTGAAGCTTTCTTT
>NA|NA|TRBJ1-5|TRBV7-9
CASSSQGAYNQPQHF
TGTGCCAGCAGCTCACAGGGAGCTTACAATCAGCCCCAGCATTTT
>TRBD1|NA|TRBJ2-2|TRBV6-5
CASAYRGTGELFF
TGTGCCAGCGCGTACAGGGGTACCGGGGAGCTGTTTTTT
>NA|NA|TRBJ2-7|TRBV10-3
CAISESGAGGPYEQYF
TGTGCCATCAGTGAATCGGGCGCAGGAGGACCGTACGAGCAGTACTTC
>TRBD1|NA|TRBJ2-7|TRBV24-1
CATSVGTGYEQYF
TGTGCCACCAGTGTCGGGACAGGATACGAGCAGTACTTC
>NA|NA|TRBJ1-2|TRBV19
CASSIAPGGLIYGYTF
TGTGCCAGTAGTATAGCCCCGGGGGGGTTAATCTATGGCTACACCTTC
>NA|NA|TRBJ1-6|TRBV18
CASSPSSGGTNSPLHF
TGTGCCAGCTCACCAAGTTCGGGGGGTACGAATTCACCCCTCCACTTT
>TRBD1|NA|TRBJ2-1|TRBV18
CASSPRTGLSDNEQFF
TGTGCCAGCTCACCAAGGACAGGGTTGTCAGACAATGAGCAGTTCTTC
>NA|NA|TRBJ2-7|TRBV6-5
CASSSPGRGVYEQYF
TGTGCCAGCAGTTCCCCCGGCAGGGGGGTCTACGAGCAGTACTTC
>NA|NA|TRBJ1-1|TRBV4-1
CASSRRTEYLNTEAFF
TGCGCCAGCAGCCGACGGACAGAATACTTGAACACTGAAGCTTTCTTT
>NA|NA|TRBJ2-5|TRBV19
CASSDHRDSETQYF
TGTGCCAGTAGTGATCACCGGGACTCAGAGACCCAGTACTTC
>NA|NA|TRBJ1-2|TRBV2
CASITGTNYGYTF
TGTGCCAGCATCACAGGGACCAACTATGGCTACACCTTC
>NA|NA|TRBJ2-3|TRBV7-2
CASSLVRGTDTQYF
TGTGCCAGCAGCTTAGTTCGGGGCACAGATACGCAGTATTTT
>TRBD2|NA|TRBJ2-3|TRBV6-2/TRBV6-3
CASSYSAGGADTQYF
TGTGCCAGCAGTTACTCAGCGGGGGGAGCAGATACGCAGTATTTT
>TRBD1|NA|TRBJ1-1|TRBV9
CASSEHQGARTEAFF
TGTGCCAGCAGCGAACATCAGGGGGCGCGTACTGAAGCTTTCTTT
>NA|NA|TRBJ1-1|TRBV5-4
CASSLFGTEAFF
TGTGCCAGCAGCTTATTCGGCACTGAAGCTTTCTTT
>TRBD1|NA|TRBJ1-1|TRBV9
CASSPRRGAGTEAFF
TGTGCCAGCAGCCCCCGCAGGGGGGCGGGAACTGAAGCTTTCTTT
>NA|NA|TRBJ1-5|TRBV4-2
CASSQGWEGRSPQHF
TGTGCCAGCAGCCAAGGTTGGGAGGGTCGATCGCCCCAGCATTTT
>TRBD2|NA|TRBJ2-3|TRBV9
CASSVGTSPFTDTQYF
TGTGCCAGCAGCGTTGGGACTAGCCCTTTTACAGATACGCAGTATTTT
>NA|NA|TRBJ1-1|TRBV23-1
CASSRGGTEAFF
TGCGCCAGCAGCCGAGGGGGAACTGAAGCTTTCTTT
>NA|NA|TRBJ1-1|TRBV7-2
CASSPWGGTEAFF
TGTGCCAGCAGCCCTTGGGGGGGGACTGAAGCTTTCTTT
>TRBD1|NA|TRBJ1-1|TRBV11-3
CASSLEGARGLILNTEAFF
TGTGCCAGCAGCTTAGAAGGAGCCAGGGGGCTGATTTTGAACACTGAAGCTTTCTTT
>NA|NA|TRBJ2-2|TRBV29-1
CSVGGQGPNTGELFF
TGCAGCGTTGGGGGGCAGGGACCGAACACCGGGGAGCTGTTTTTT
>TRBD2|NA|TRBJ2-1|TRBV12-3/TRBV12-4
CASSKGLNEQFF
TGTGCCAGCAGTAAGGGACTAAATGAGCAGTTCTTC
>TRBD1|NA|TRBJ1-5|TRBV6-1
CASSDLQGVNNQPQHF
TGTGCCAGCAGTGACTTACAGGGGGTTAACAATCAGCCCCAGCATTTT
>TRBD1|NA|TRBJ1-1|TRBV5-4
CASRLLRDRTMNTEAFF
TGTGCCAGCAGACTCCTCCGGGACAGGACTATGAACACTGAAGCTTTCTTT
>NA|few|TRBJ1-2|TRBV14
CASSLGGSVGGYTF
TGTGCCAGCAGCCTCGGTGGCAGCGTTGGTGGCTACACCTTC
>TRBD1|NA|TRBJ1-6|TRBV19
CASSTSGGSPLHF
TGTGCCAGTAGTACCTCAGGGGGCTCACCCCTCCACTTT
>NA|NA|TRBJ1-1|TRBV11-2
CASSLRGGGPNTEAFF
TGTGCCAGCAGCTTAAGGGGAGGGGGGCCCAACACTGAAGCTTTCTTT
>NA|NA|TRBJ1-2|TRBV19
CASNFLGDGYTF
TGTGCCAGTAATTTTTTGGGAGATGGCTACACCTTC
>NA|NA|TRBJ1-3|TRBV9
CASSEDSYSGNTIYF
TGTGCCAGCAGTGAGGACAGCTACTCTGGAAACACCATATATTTT
>TRBD1|NA|TRBJ2-7|TRBV7-9
CASSPAGTGISVRGYEQYF
TGTGCCAGCAGTCCTGCCGGGACAGGTATATCAGTGAGAGGCTACGAGCAGTACTTC
>TRBD1|once|TRBJ2-7|TRBV18
CASSPQTGAHEQYF
TGTGCCAGCTCACCACAGACAGGGGCCCACGAGCAGTACTTC
>TRBD1|NA|TRBJ1-2|TRBV7-3
CASSLGQGRFDGYTF
TGTGCCAGCAGCCTGGGACAGGGCCGGTTTGATGGCTACACCTTC
>NA|NA|TRBJ1-1|TRBV4-3
CASSRAMRRTEAFF
TGCGCCAGCAGCCGAGCCATGAGGAGGACTGAAGCTTTCTTT
>TRBD2|once|TRBJ2-3|TRBV14
CASSPTGLAGFTDTQYF
TGTGCCAGCAGCCCTACAGGACTAGCGGGGTTCACAGATACGCAGTATTTT
>NA|few|TRBJ1-2|TRBV5-6
CASSFQEIYGYTF
TGTGCCAGCAGCTTTCAAGAGATCTATGGCTACACCTTC
>NA|NA|TRBJ1-3|TRBV9
CASGHSGNTIYF
TGTGCCAGCGGCCACTCTGGAAACACCATATATTTT
>NA|once|TRBJ1-2|TRBV12-3/TRBV12-4
CASSFGTNYGYTF
TGTGCCAGCAGTTTCGGTACTAACTATGGCTACACCTTC
>NA|few|TRBJ2-7|TRBV15
CATSRDYERIVEQYF
TGTGCCACCAGCAGAGATTACGAGCGTATAGTCGAGCAGTACTTC
>TRBD2|NA|TRBJ2-2|TRBV7-3
CASSEGLATGELFF
TGTGCCAGCAGCGAAGGACTAGCTACTGGGGAGCTGTTTTTT
>NA|NA|TRBJ1-3|TRBV5-1
CASSLGVLGSSGNTIYF
TGCGCCAGCAGCTTGGGGGTCCTTGGGAGCTCTGGAAACACCATATATTTT
>TRBD1|NA|TRBJ1-1|TRBV27
CASSFPTGRAFF
TGTGCCAGCAGTTTCCCGACAGGGAGGGCTTTCTTT
>NA|many|TRBJ1-2|TRBV6-2/TRBV6-3
CASSYLQALPYGYTF
TGTGCCAGCAGTTACTTGCAGGCCCTCCCTTATGGCTACACCTTC